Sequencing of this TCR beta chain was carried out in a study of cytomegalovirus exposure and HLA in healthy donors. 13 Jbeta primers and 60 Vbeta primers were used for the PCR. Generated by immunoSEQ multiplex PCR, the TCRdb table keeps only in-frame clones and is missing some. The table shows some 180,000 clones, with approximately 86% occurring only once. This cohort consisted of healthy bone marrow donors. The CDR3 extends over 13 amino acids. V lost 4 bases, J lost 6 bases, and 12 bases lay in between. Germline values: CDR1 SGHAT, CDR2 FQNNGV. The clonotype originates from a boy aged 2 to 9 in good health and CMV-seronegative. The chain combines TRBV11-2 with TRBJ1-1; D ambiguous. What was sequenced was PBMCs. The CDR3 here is CASSSELSSEAFF. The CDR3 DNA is TGTGCCAGCAGCTCAGAACTATCTTCTGAAGCTTTCTTT.